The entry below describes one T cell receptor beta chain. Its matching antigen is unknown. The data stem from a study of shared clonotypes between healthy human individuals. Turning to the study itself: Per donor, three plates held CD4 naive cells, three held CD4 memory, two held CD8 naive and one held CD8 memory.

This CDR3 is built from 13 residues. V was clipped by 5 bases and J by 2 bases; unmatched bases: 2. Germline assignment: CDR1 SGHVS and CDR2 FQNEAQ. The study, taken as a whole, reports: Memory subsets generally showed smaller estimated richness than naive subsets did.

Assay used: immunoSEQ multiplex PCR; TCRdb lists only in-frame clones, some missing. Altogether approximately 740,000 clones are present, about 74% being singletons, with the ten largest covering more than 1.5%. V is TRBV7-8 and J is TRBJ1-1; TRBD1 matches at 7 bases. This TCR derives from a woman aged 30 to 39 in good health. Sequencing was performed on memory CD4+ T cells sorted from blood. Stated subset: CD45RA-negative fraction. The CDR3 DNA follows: TGTGCCAGCAGCCGGGACAGTAACACTGAAGCTTTCTTT. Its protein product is CASSRDSNTEAFF.